These 9 T cell receptor beta chains came from one sample sequenced in a study of blood T cell repertoires in COVID-19. The method was immunoSEQ multiplex PCR; TCRdb's version includes in-frame clones alone and lacks a portion of them. The sample contains around 120,000 clones, around 89% of which appear only once. Sequencing used peripheral blood. All receptors come from a man in his forties or fifties with acute or convalescent COVID-19.

V and J are TRBV21-1 and TRBJ2-1; the table's TRBD2 call for D was not verified on the DNA. TRBV21-1 constitutes a pseudogene. The CDR3 has 13 amino acids. The CDR3, as DNA: TGTGCCAGCAGCAGTCGTGTCTACAATGAGCAGTTCTTC. Translation: CASSSRVYNEQFF.

This chain connects TRBV5-6 to TRBJ2-1; 12 bases are shared with TRBD2. Germline assignment: CDR1 SGHDT and CDR2 YYEEEE. Trimming removed 4 bases from V and 2 bases from J; junction bases left unmatched: 1. This CDR3 has 15 amino acids. The CDR3 sequence: CASSRTSGTYNEQFF. The DNA for the CDR3 is TGTGCCAGCAGCCGGACTAGCGGGACCTACAATGAGCAGTTCTTC.

The V gene is TRBV4-3, the J gene TRBJ2-1; TRBD2 aligns across 9 bases. Germline V gives CDR1 LGHNA, CDR2 YSLEER. This CDR3 is built from 16 residues. The V and J ends lost 0 bases and 6 bases, in that order; junction bases with no gene match: 6. CDR3 loop: CASSQDLAGVFNEQFF. The CDR3 DNA sequence: TGCGCCAGCAGCCAAGATTTAGCGGGAGTGTTCAATGAGCAGTTCTTC.

The CDR3 is CAAGNQGTQNSPLHF. DNA of the CDR3: TGCGCCGCAGGAAACCAGGGGACGCAAAATTCACCCCTCCACTTT. The rearrangement links TRBV10-2 to TRBJ1-6; TRBD1 might be the D (6 bases). Germline CDR1 and CDR2: WSHSY and SAAADI. Trimming stripped 11 bases from V and 7 bases from J, with 21 bases between. This CDR3 spans 15 amino acids.

CDR3 residues: CASSEQGVNGYTF. CDR3 in DNA: TGTGCCAGCAGCGAACAGGGGGTCAATGGCTACACCTTC. The chain combines TRBV9 with TRBJ1-2; 8 bases are a match to TRBD1. This CDR3 has 13 amino acids. Germline CDR1 and CDR2: SGDLS and YYNGEE. V was clipped by 3 bases and J by 6 bases; unmatched bases: 4.

The chain couples TRBV28 to TRBJ1-1; a weak D match, TRBD1 (5 bases). V shed 5 bases and J shed 0 bases, with 13 bases lying between them. In germline, CDR1 is MDHEN, CDR2 SYDVKM. The length of the CDR3 is 15 residues. For the CDR3, the DNA is TGTGCCAGCAGTCCACAGGTATATATGAACACTGAAGCTTTCTTT. Translation gives CASSPQVYMNTEAFF.

The chain employs TRBV19 and TRBJ2-3, with 11 bases aligning to TRBD1. Germline V gives CDR1 LNHDA, CDR2 SQIVND (reference sequence). This CDR3 is built from 17 residues. J was trimmed by 2 bases and V by 4 bases; bases with no gene match: 8. The CDR3 nucleotides are TGTGCCAGTAGTAGGAGAGGGGACAGGGGGTTCACAGATACGCAGTATTTT. It translates to CASSRRGDRGFTDTQYF. The whole variable domain, remainder taken from reference TRBV19 and TRBJ2-3, is DGGITQSPKYLFRKEGQNVTLSCEQNLNHDAMYWYRQDPGQGLRLIYYSQIVNDFQKGDIAEGYSVSREKKESFPLTVTSAQKNPTAFYLCASSRRGDRGFTDTQYFGPGTRLTVL.

The rearrangement links TRBV11-2 to TRBJ2-1, with D unresolved. The CDR3 spans 13 residues. The V end was cut by 4 bases, the J end by 10 bases, with 14 bases between. From germline, CDR1 is SGHAT and CDR2 FQNNGV. The CDR3 DNA reads as TGTGCCAGCAGCTCCAACACGAAAGTGGAGCAGTTCTTC. This translates into CASSSNTKVEQFF.

In its sample, this clone was seen a few times. The CDR3 DNA is TGTGCCAGCAGCCGTTCCGGGACAGGGGGTCCCTATGGCTACACCTTC. Translating gives CASSRSGTGGPYGYTF. The chain employs TRBV7-9 and TRBJ1-2; 11 bases are a match to TRBD1. This CDR3 contains 16 residues. Germline loops: CDR1 SEHNR, CDR2 FQNEAQ (reference sequence). V lost 5 bases, J lost 4 bases, and 9 bases stayed unmatched.